These 24 T cell receptor beta chains were all obtained from the same sample, sequenced in a study of tumor and adjacent non-tumor tissue in lung cancer. The library came from three nested PCR rounds adapted from ARM-PCR protocols. TCRdb redid the calling of the multiplex PCR reads with MiXCR, one entry per CDR3 protein. The data contain roughly 140,000 distinct CDR3 sequences, roughly 70% of them singletons. The template was RNA from unsorted bulk tissue. Sequencing input: lung tumor tissue. All receptors derive from a man aged 60-69 years with small cell lung cancer.

Worth noting for this clonotype: Given a much more abundant clone one base away, this may be a read error. This chain joins TRBV28 and TRBJ1-5, with a weak D call TRBD1 (6 bases). The ends were cut back, 6 bases at V and 11 bases at J, with 26 bases in the middle. From germline, CDR1 is MDHEN and CDR2 SYDVKM. There are 16 residues in the CDR3. DNA of the CDR3: TGTGCCAGCAGCCAAACCCGGACCGGGGGAGGACAGTCCCAGCATTTT. Translation: CASSQTRTGGGQSQHF.

In this sample, this clonotype turned up many times. The chain carries TRBV29-1 and TRBJ2-5, with 14 bases identical to TRBD2. V dropped 7 bases and J dropped 4; count of bases not matched to a gene: 5. CDR1 and CDR2 from the germline V gene are SQVTM and ANQGSEA. The length of the CDR3 is 14 residues. CDR3 amino acids: CSATGLAGVETQYF. DNA for the CDR3: TGCAGCGCAACGGGACTAGCGGGAGTAGAGACCCAGTACTTC.

This clonotype showed up just a few times. The rearrangement joins TRBV6-5 to TRBJ2-7; D may match TRBD1 or TRBD2 (6 bases each). CDR1 and CDR2 (germline): MNHEY, SVGAGI. CDR3 length: 12 residues. V lost 6 bases to trimming and J lost 7 bases, with 13 bases between them. Here the CDR3 DNA reads TGTGCCAGCAGGGGGGGCCCTCGAGAGCAGTACTTC. Amino acids: CASRGGPREQYF.

Points on this clonotype: One junction end does not reproduce the germline sequence, and a read error may be involved. The rearrangement joins TRBV11-2 to TRBJ2-6; possibly TRBD1 for D (5 bases). The length of the CDR3 is 16 residues. Germline-derived CDR1 and CDR2 are SGHAT and FQNNGV. The CDR3 loop reads CASSSSARSVDNVLTF. The CDR3 nucleotides read TGTGCCAGCAGCTCGTCAGCCAGATCTGTGGACAACGTCTTGACTTTC.

Worth noting for this clonotype: Its ends do not fully match the called genes, so a read error is possible. The rearrangement joins TRBV29-1 to TRBJ1-2; D ambiguous. The CDR3 contains 13 residues. CDR1 SQVTM and CDR2 ANQGSEA come from the germline V gene. The CDR3 protein is CSVEETIEDGYTF. The CDR3 nucleotides are TGCAGCGTTGAAGAAACTATTGAGGACGGCTACACTTTC.

This clonotype has at least ten counts. This chain joins TRBV6-2 or TRBV6-3 and TRBJ2-7; 8 bases align to TRBD2. V gave up 5 bases and J gave up 0 bases; unmatched junction bases: 6. This CDR3 comprises 15 residues. Germline V gene lookup returns CDR1 MNHEY and CDR2 SVGEGT. CDR3 in amino acids: CASSNLAGSSYEQYV. The DNA of the CDR3 is TGTGCCAGCAGTAATCTAGCGGGTAGCTCCTACGAGCAGTACGTC.

This clonotype was seen more than once but under ten times. A much larger clone lies a single base off, so this may be a read error. This chain joins TRBV6-5 and TRBJ1-2, with TRBD1 as a possible D gene (6 bases). This CDR3 contains 13 residues. The V gene's germline CDR1 is MNHEY and CDR2 SVGAGI. CDR3 bases: TGTGCCAGCAGCCTTGGACAGTTCTATGGCTACATCTTC. Residues: CASSLGQFYGYIF.

This clonotype was found once. This rearrangement joins TRBV11-2 to TRBJ2-3; D gene uncertain. Germline V CDR1 and CDR2: SGHAT, FQNNGV. V dropped 4 bases and J dropped 6 bases, with 20 bases sitting between them. This CDR3 is 16 amino acids long. CDR3 DNA: TGTGCCAGCAGCTCAACTCTAGAAGTGGGAACGGATACGCAGTATTTT. Translated: CASSSTLEVGTDTQYF.

V usage is TRBV5-1 and J usage is TRBJ2-1, with TRBD1 matching over 8 bases. The V segment lost 3 bases and the J segment 6 bases; nucleotides outside the gene matches: 5. This CDR3 is 14 amino acids long. Looked up from germline, CDR1 is SGHRS and CDR2 is YFSETQ. The CDR3: CASSSGTGTNEQFF. CDR3 nucleotide sequence: TGCGCCAGCAGCTCCGGGACAGGAACCAATGAGCAGTTCTTC.

CDR3 protein: CASNGGLAPGYEQYV. The DNA for the CDR3 is TGTGCCAGCAATGGGGGGCTTGCGCCAGGCTACGAGCAGTACGTC. This chain joins TRBV6-5 and TRBJ2-7; either TRBD1 or TRBD2 may fit D (6 bases each). CDR1 MNHEY and CDR2 SVGAGI come from the germline V gene. CDR3 length: 15 amino acids. V was shortened by 7 bases and J by 3 bases, with 19 bases between the two germline ends.

The chain couples TRBV5-1 to TRBJ1-2; 10 bases align to TRBD1. The germline V gene has CDR1 SGHRS and CDR2 YFSETQ. This CDR3 comprises 15 residues. With 5 bases clipped from V and 5 bases from J, the junction kept 9 bases outside the gene matches. CDR3 DNA: TGCGCCAGCAGTTATGAGACAGGGGGCCGTTATGGCTACACCTTC. Amino acids: CASSYETGGRYGYTF.

This clonotype was observed once. Given a much more abundant clone one base away, this may be a read error. CDR3 sequence (DNA): TGTGCCAGCAGTGAAGTGAAGGGAAACACCATATATTTT. Residues: CASSEVKGNTIYF. The rearrangement uses TRBV6-1 and TRBJ1-3; D remains unclear. Germline V lookup: CDR1 MNHNS, CDR2 SASEGT. V shed 1 base and J shed 4 bases, with 5 bases lying between them. The CDR3 covers 13 residues.

There are a few counts of this clonotype. A single base separates this from a much larger clone, so it may be a read error. The chain combines TRBV20-1 with TRBJ1-1; a possible D gene is TRBD1 (6 bases). Germline values: CDR1 DFQATT, CDR2 SNEGSKA (reference sequence). The CDR3 has 13 residues. Written as DNA, the CDR3 is TGCAGTGCTAGATATGGGGGCGACACTGGAGCTTTCTTT. It is translated as CSARYGGDTGAFF.

The chain employs TRBV12-3 or TRBV12-4 and TRBJ2-3, with D possibly being TRBD2 (5 bases). The germline V and J ends were trimmed by 3 bases and 4 bases, with 17 bases remaining between them. The CDR3 contains 16 residues. As DNA, the CDR3 is TGTGCCAGCAGTTTTTTCGAGGGCGCGATGGCAGATACGCAGTATTTT. It specifies CASSFFEGAMADTQYF.

This clonotype was counted only a few times. A single base separates this from a much larger clone, so it may be a read error. The V gene is TRBV10-3, the J gene TRBJ2-7; D not resolved. The CDR3 consists of 9 residues. The germline V gene encodes CDR1 ENHRY and CDR2 SYGVKD. The CDR3 sequence is CAIPLRQHV. The CDR3 DNA reads as TGTGCCATCCCCCTCCGGCAGCACGTC.

On this clonotype itself: A much larger clone sits a single nucleotide away, making a read error possible. The CDR3 DNA reads TGCGCCAGCAGTCGATCCTGCTTAGGGGAGACTAACTCCTACGAGCGGTACGTC. It encodes CASSRSCLGETNSYERYV. The chain has TRBV23-1 and TRBJ2-7; D assignment may be TRBD1 or TRBD2 (5 bases each). TRBV23-1 is annotated as an ORF whose role is uncertain. CDR3 length: 18 amino acids.

A note on this clonotype: At one of its ends the junction is not consistent with the germline gene, which may arise from a read error. DNA for the CDR3: TGTGCCAGCACCCCTGTGGGAGGCAGAGATACGCAGTACTTT. Its translation is CASTPVGGRDTQYF. This chain links TRBV6-2 or TRBV6-3 with TRBJ2-3; tentative D call: TRBD2 (6 bases). Germline CDR1 and CDR2: MNHEY and SVGEGT. The CDR3 consists of 14 residues.

This chain joins TRBV28 and TRBJ2-7, with a tentative D call TRBD2 (7 bases). The ends were cut back, 7 bases at V and 5 bases at J, with 27 bases in the middle. The CDR3 has 17 amino acids. Germline lookup yields CDR1 MDHEN and CDR2 SYDVKM. CDR3: CASNPGGAISRVNEQYF. The CDR3, as DNA: TGTGCCAGCAACCCGGGGGGCGCGATATCGAGGGTCAACGAGCAGTACTTC.

As concerns this clonotype: A much bigger clone sits one base away, suggesting this may be a read error. No conserved phenylalanine or tryptophan is present at the end of the CDR3, so a read error is the likely explanation. The chain links TRBV5-4 to TRBJ2-6; D call uncertain. The V end lost 0 bases, the J end lost 0 bases, and 7 bases lay between the germline ends. Germline-derived CDR1 and CDR2 are SGHNT and YYREEE (reference sequence). CDR3 length equals 16 residues. This CDR3 is CASSLDGGSGANVLTL. The CDR3 DNA is TGTGCCAGCAGCTTGGATGGCGGCTCTGGGGCCAACGTCCTGACTTTA.

This rearrangement joins TRBV4-1 to TRBJ2-7, with 8 bases identical to TRBD2. Trimming cost V 11 bases and J 5 bases; bases outside gene matches: 8. Germline lookup yields CDR1 MGHRA and CDR2 YSYEKL. The CDR3 has 12 amino acids. This CDR3 is CARRGLEDEQYF. CDR3 DNA: TGCGCCCGCCGGGGACTAGAGGACGAGCAGTACTTC.

In regard to this clonotype: One junction end does not reproduce the germline sequence, and a read error may be involved. The chain recombines TRBV30 with TRBJ1-5; D call uncertain. The CDR3 has 14 residues. Germline assignment: CDR1 GTSNPN and CDR2 SVGIG (reference sequence). The CDR3, as DNA: TGTGCCCGGAGTCTAGTACAGCGCAATCAGCCCCAGCATTTT. Residues: CARSLVQRNQPQHF.

Worth noting for this clonotype: This CDR3 fails to terminate in the conserved phenylalanine or tryptophan, so it likely reflects a read error. V usage is TRBV20-1 and J usage is TRBJ2-2; D uncertain. The CDR3 contains 17 residues. Germline V gene lookup returns CDR1 DFQATT and CDR2 SNEGSKA (reference sequence). CDR3 DNA: TGCACTGCTAGAGATGTACGGCTACCCTTGAACACCGGGGAGCTGTTTATT. This sequence encodes CTARDVRLPLNTGELFI.

The chain uses TRBV12-3 or TRBV12-4 and TRBJ2-4; 11 bases align to TRBD1. The junction had 15 bases not matched to a gene; V was cut back by 3 bases and J by 2 bases. This CDR3 spans 20 amino acids. The CDR3: CASSFLYRTGGYWTKNIQYF. CDR3 nucleotides: TGTGCCAGCAGTTTTCTCTATCGGACAGGGGGCTATTGGACCAAAAACATTCAGTACTTC.

This rearrangement joins TRBV5-1 to TRBJ2-7; 7 bases are shared with TRBD1. J lost 6 bases, V lost 4 bases, and 7 bases had no gene match. Per germline, CDR1 SGHRS and CDR2 YFSETQ. The CDR3 covers 13 residues. CDR3: CASSPSNRGEQYF. The CDR3 coding sequence is TGCGCCAGCAGCCCGTCCAACAGGGGCGAGCAGTACTTC. The entire variable domain, with the rest obtained from reference TRBV5-1 and TRBJ2-7, is as follows: KAGVTQTPRYLIKTRGQQVTLSCSPISGHRSVSWYQQTPGQGLQFLFEYFSETQRNKGNFPGRFSGRQFSNSRSEMNVSTLELGDSALYLCASSPSNRGEQYFGPGTRLTVT.